This T cell receptor beta chain came from a study of cytomegalovirus exposure and HLA in healthy donors. Use of 60 Vbeta and 13 Jbeta primers characterized the PCR. Assay used: immunoSEQ multiplex PCR; TCRdb lists only in-frame clones, some missing. Among fewer than 200,000 clones listed, about four fifths were seen once. Points from the study as a whole: Clonal expansion, a later analysis showed, was greater in HLA-associated TCR beta chains than in equally common others. Rare TCR sequences dominated, though some public TCRs recurred in many donors. TCR beta chain V- and J-gene trimming was linked, in a later analysis, to a missense variant in DCLRE1C.

Remarks on this clone: No antigen is known for it.

The CDR3 covers 16 residues. The ends lost 4 bases at V and 3 bases at J; junction bases unmatched: 10. Looked up from germline, CDR1 is SGHDT and CDR2 is YYEEEE. The sequencing sample was made of PBMCs. The chain uses TRBV5-6 and TRBJ2-7, with 10 bases matching TRBD1. This clonotype was sampled from a woman aged 18-29 years in good health and CMV-seropositive. Here the CDR3 DNA reads TGTGCCAGCAGCGACGGGACAGGGGCGAGAAACTACGAGCAGTACTTC. It specifies CASSDGTGARNYEQYF.